Only one count was recorded for the clone carrying this T cell receptor (beta chain). Clones were read by immunoSEQ multiplex PCR, and TCRdb kept only the in-frame ones, dropping some. The sample gives roughly 100,000 clones, 75% to 90% of which show up once; around 7.7% is in the top ten. The sample originates from a study of PD-L1 blockade in urothelial cancer. Sample time point: peripheral blood 6 weeks after treatment start. This CDR3 is 12 amino acids long. The germline V and J ends were trimmed by 2 bases and 9 bases, with 8 bases remaining between them. Germline V gene sequence: CDR1 MNHEY, CDR2 SMNVEV (reference sequence).

The chain combines TRBV27 with TRBJ2-1, with D perhaps matching TRBD2 (6 bases). This receptor was identified in a man in his 70s with urothelial cancer. Source: PBMCs, taken around atezolizumab (anti-PD-L1) treatment. DNA for the CDR3: TGTGCCAGCAGTTTAGTGGGGGGTGAGCAGTTCTTC. This codes for CASSLVGGEQFF.